The present T cell receptor beta chain was sequenced within a study of blood T cells in healthy people across ages. Alongside a J-beta primer mix, a sample-barcoded 5' primer served in a second PCR lasting about 7 to 12 cycles. Using its own MiXCR run on the 5' RACE reads, TCRdb lists one record per CDR3 protein. Among around 1.5 million distinct CDR3 sequences listed, 40% to 50% were seen once. This clonotype was picked up many times. Sequencing was done on a sample of blood. This clonotype originated in a woman aged 18-29 years in good health.

CDR3 bases: TGTGCCAGCAGGACATTCGGGAATTCACCCCTCCACTTT. Amino acids: CASRTFGNSPLHF. The V gene is TRBV28, the J gene TRBJ1-6; D gene unclear. V was clipped by 6 bases and J by 7 bases, with 10 bases between them. The CDR3 extends over 13 amino acids. Germline CDR1 MDHEN, CDR2 SYDVKM.